This TCR beta chain was documented in a study of cytomegalovirus exposure and HLA in healthy donors. A note on this clone: The antigen is not known.

The PCR employed 60 Vbeta primers together with 13 Jbeta primers. Generated by immunoSEQ multiplex PCR, the TCRdb table keeps only in-frame clones and is missing some. This sample has some 150,000 clones, with less than 65% found just once. Germline CDR1 and CDR2: SNHLY and FYNNEI. This CDR3 is built from 14 residues. Trimming stripped 4 bases from V and 7 bases from J, with 14 bases between. Study observations and caveats: An Asian-associated ancestry cluster reportedly showed fewer N-insertions than the approximately 670-donor mean in a later analysis.

The chain uses TRBV2 and TRBJ1-5; D unresolved. Material for sequencing was PBMCs. This clonotype was sampled from a woman aged 25-40 years in good health and CMV-seropositive. The CDR3 sequence is CASSVSGRLQPQHF. DNA of the CDR3: TGTGCCAGCAGTGTATCGGGAAGGTTGCAGCCCCAGCATTTT.